These 5 T cell receptor beta chains share one sample of origin, sequenced in a study of STAT5B mutations in CD4+ large granular lymphocyte leukemia (dated by TCRdb to between 2022 and 2023). Receptors were amplified or captured by the immunoSEQ multiplex PCR assay. Entries here come from immuneACCESS through TCRdb and include only in-frame sequences with V and J called. Some clones fail to appear in such tables; in the studies checked, an unresolved V gene covers under half of the shortfall, and the cause of the remainder is unknown. The sample table holds 30,000 to 40,000 clones, of which 76% were seen once. The ten largest clones capture roughly 7.1% of the sample. The sequencing sample was made of CD4+ T cells from blood buffy coats. The receptor set was obtained from a human donor in good health.

The chain couples TRBV27 to TRBJ1-2; TRBD1 matches 8 bases. The length of the CDR3 is 16 residues. Germline values: CDR1 MNHEY, CDR2 SMNVEV (reference sequence). The V and J ends lost 1 base and 4 bases, in that order; junction bases with no gene match: 8. CDR3 sequence: CASSLWGQDPAYGYTF. In DNA form, the CDR3 reads TGTGCCAGCAGTTTATGGGGACAGGACCCAGCCTATGGCTACACCTTC.

The rearrangement uses TRBV6-6 and TRBJ1-3, with 7 bases aligning to TRBD1. The germline V gene has CDR1 MNHNY and CDR2 SVGAGI (reference sequence). The CDR3 has 15 amino acids. Trimming at V came to 4 bases and at J to 2 bases, leaving 5 bases not matched to a gene. The CDR3 here is CASSFTGTAGNTIYF. CDR3 nucleotides: TGTGCCAGCAGTTTCACCGGGACAGCTGGAAACACCATATATTTT.

With regard to this clone: The conserved phenylalanine or tryptophan is not found at the CDR3 terminus, so this likely reflects a read error. No DNA is shown, since the ends of the CDR3 on it are uncertain; the CDR3 is the one TCRdb lists. The chain employs TRBV7-9 and TRBJ2-3. The germline CDR1 and CDR2 sequences are SEHNR and FQNEAQ (reference sequence). The CDR3 is 10 amino acids in total, end residues counted. The CDR3 sequence: CASSPDVGVG.

The chain is built from TRBV12-2 and TRBJ1-5; the D call in the table, TRBD1, was not verified against the DNA. TRBV12-2 is classified as a pseudogene. The CDR3 is made up of 16 amino acids. CDR3 protein: CASRLAGAYSNQPQHF. The CDR3 bases are TGTGCAAGTCGCTTAGCAGGGGCCTATAGCAATCAGCCCCAGCATTTT.

V usage is TRBV11-3 and J usage is TRBJ1-6; no clear D. The V and J ends lost 8 bases and 9 bases respectively, with 14 bases between them. The CDR3 has 13 amino acids. Looked up from germline, CDR1 is SGHNT and CDR2 is YENEEA. DNA for the CDR3: TGTGCCAGCTCCGACCTGCATGCTTCACCCCTCCACTTT. It is translated as CASSDLHASPLHF. The complete variable domain, with remaining parts taken from reference TRBV11-3 and TRBJ1-6, reads EAGVVQSPRYKIIEKKQPVAFWCNPISGHNTLYWYLQNLGQGPELLIRYENEEAVDDSQLPKDRFSAERLKGVDSTLKIQPAELGDSAVYLCASSDLHASPLHFGNGTRLTVT.